The T cell receptor (beta chain) under discussion was sequenced for a study of glioma-infiltrating T cells after dendritic cell vaccination. Study-level results: Patients with more pretreatment TILs had longer time to progression and survival. No direct clonality-survival link was found; a diverse polyclonal response may matter. Only a small number of patients had complete blood and tumor samples.

Germline V gene sequence: CDR1 SGHTA, CDR2 FQGNSA. V dropped 5 bases and J dropped 1 base, with 5 bases sitting between them. The CDR3 extends over 12 amino acids. Comment on this clone: The antigen is undetermined.

The PCR used 60 V beta and 13 J beta primers. Method: immunoSEQ multiplex PCR; TCRdb's copy keeps in-frame clones and lacks some. The repertoire holds 95,000 to 110,000 clones, with more than 80% as singletons. This TCR was recovered from a human donor with glioblastoma. Here the sequenced sample was blood, taken before dendritic cell vaccination. This sequence joins TRBV7-2 and TRBJ1-1; D unclear. CDR3 sequence: CASSRRNTEAFF. CDR3 DNA sequence: TGTGCCAGCAGCCGGAGGAACACTGAAGCTTTCTTT.